This T cell receptor (beta chain) was recorded in a study of T cell changes during pregnancy in multiple sclerosis. Germline V gene sequence: CDR1 SGHNT, CDR2 YYREEE (reference sequence). The CDR3 covers 15 residues. Unmatched junction bases numbered 4, after V lost 4 bases and J lost 3 bases. Here immunoSEQ multiplex PCR was the method, and the copy in TCRdb shows in-frame clones only, minus some. The sample holds about 120,000 clones, approximately 95% seen once. The source is a female donor with multiple sclerosis, enrolled in a pregnancy study. This specimen was peripheral blood, taken before pregnancy. The V call is TRBV5-4, the J call TRBJ1-2; 12 bases fit TRBD1. This CDR3 is CASSGDRGRDYGYTF. As DNA, the CDR3 is TGTGCCAGCAGCGGGGACAGGGGGCGAGACTATGGCTACACCTTC.